Described below is a single T cell receptor beta chain sequence and its context. Per the original methods: By means of reference gene primer amplification, nucleated cell counts were estimated. Produced via immunoSEQ multiplex PCR; TCRdb's table is partial and in-frame only. V, J and clone size are taken as reported in that table, and D and trimming were inferred from the DNA itself. Of about 84,000 clones in the sample, approximately 80% were seen once. Looked up from germline, CDR1 is GTSNPN and CDR2 is SVGIG (reference sequence). This CDR3 spans 15 amino acids. J lost 0 bases, V lost 5 bases, and 6 bases had no gene match. These data belong to a study of blood T cell repertoires in COVID-19.

The chain joins TRBV30 to TRBJ1-4, with 7 bases that match TRBD1. This TCR was sampled from a woman older than 75 with acute or convalescent COVID-19. Sample: peripheral blood. The CDR3 bases are TGTGCCTGGGGGACAGTATCTGCAACTAATGAAAAACTGTTTTTT. This translates into CAWGTVSATNEKLFF.